Each of the 32 T cell receptor beta chains below was sequenced from the same sample in a study of blood T cells in healthy people across ages. Primers used in a second PCR of about 7 to 11 cycles were a sample-barcoded 5' primer and a J-beta primer mix. TCRdb used MiXCR to reprocess the 5' RACE reads, holding one entry per CDR3 protein. The sample shows about 640,000 distinct CDR3 sequences, around 43% of them seen only once. The sample comprised blood. Receptors originate from a man older than 75 in good health.

There are many counts of this clonotype. The rearrangement uses TRBV20-1 and TRBJ1-5; maybe TRBD1 (5 bases). The ends were cut back, 7 bases at V and 7 bases at J, with 11 bases in the middle. The CDR3 loop spans 11 amino acids. Germline V gene sequence: CDR1 DFQATT, CDR2 SNEGSKA (reference sequence). This chain's CDR3 is CSVPRAQPQHF. CDR3 DNA: TGCAGTGTCCCCAGGGCCCAGCCCCAGCATTTT.

The CDR3 spells CASSQTGTEYGYTF. DNA for the CDR3: TGTGCCAGCAGCCAGACCGGGACCGAATATGGCTACACCTTC. The J gene is TRBJ1-2, the V gene TRBV11-2; D possibly corresponds to TRBD1 (5 bases). V lost 5 bases to trimming and J lost 5 bases, with 15 bases between them. The CDR3 runs to 14 residues. Germline lookup yields CDR1 SGHAT and CDR2 FQNNGV.

This chain uses TRBV24-1 with TRBJ2-1, with TRBD2 identical over 9 bases. Per the germline V gene, CDR1 is KGHDR and CDR2 is SFDVKD. CDR3 size: 16 residues. Trimming at V came to 0 bases and at J to 8 bases, leaving 7 bases not matched to a gene. CDR3 residues: CATSDLRSGRSDEQFF. The CDR3 bases are TGTGCCACCAGTGATTTGCGTAGCGGGAGAAGCGATGAGCAGTTCTTC.

The rearrangement uses TRBV6-2 or TRBV6-3 and TRBJ2-5, with TRBD2 as a possible D gene (5 bases). V was pared by 2 bases and J by 5 bases, with 9 bases between. Per germline, CDR1 MNHEY and CDR2 SVGEGT. The CDR3 sequence is 13 residues long. CDR3 amino acids: CASSYVLAETQYF. The CDR3 DNA reads TGTGCCAGCAGTTACGTGTTAGCGGAGACCCAGTACTTC.

This clonotype occurred many times. The chain has TRBV7-9 and TRBJ1-1; tentatively, D is TRBD1 (5 bases). V was clipped by 0 bases and J by 7 bases, with 15 bases between them. The CDR3 is 15 residues long. Germline CDR1 is SEHNR and CDR2 is FQNEAQ (reference sequence). As DNA, the CDR3 is TGTGCCAGCAGCTTAGCTCGGGGACGAAACGTTGAAGCTTTCTTT. Translation: CASSLARGRNVEAFF.

V is TRBV30 and J is TRBJ2-7; the D is unclear. This CDR3 region has 11 residues. Trimming removed 0 bases from V and 5 bases from J, with 5 bases in between. The V gene's germline CDR1 is GTSNPN and CDR2 SVGIG (reference sequence). CDR3 region: CAWSVLNEQYF. For the CDR3, the DNA is TGTGCCTGGAGTGTACTCAACGAGCAGTACTTC. Full variable domain (rest looked up from reference TRBV30 and TRBJ2-7): SQTIHQWPATLVQPVGSPLSLECTVEGTSNPNLYWYRQAAGRGLQLLFYSVGIGQISSEVPQNLSASRPQDRQFILSSKKLLLSDSGFYLCAWSVLNEQYFGPGTRLTVT.

This clonotype showed up just a few times. One end of the junction fails to match germline, which may point to a read error. The chain has TRBV20-1 and TRBJ1-4, with 7 bases lining up with TRBD1. The CDR3 loop spans 14 amino acids. Germline lookup yields CDR1 DFQATT and CDR2 SNEGSKA (reference sequence). CDR3 nucleotides: TGTAGTGCGCAGGGGGACGCAACTAATGAAAAACTGTTTTTT. As protein: CSAQGDATNEKLFF.

This clonotype was picked up a small number of times. This chain connects TRBV6-2 or TRBV6-3 to TRBJ2-3; no definite D call. CDR3 length equals 12 residues. Trimming took off 4 bases at V and 4 bases at J, with 6 bases between the two ends. CDR1 is MNHEY and CDR2 is SVGEGT in the germline V gene. CDR3 nucleotides: TGTGCCAGCAGTTTTTCAGCAGATACGCAGTATTTT. This codes for CASSFSADTQYF.

The chain uses TRBV4-2 and TRBJ1-1, with D unclear. The CDR3 consists of 15 residues. Germline CDR1 reads LGHNA; CDR2 reads YNFKEQ. Trimming removed 4 bases at V and 4 bases at J, with 16 bases between. The CDR3 DNA reads as TGTGCCAGCAGCCCGCAAAACGGCCGGAGCACTGAAGCTTTCTTT. Protein sequence: CASSPQNGRSTEAFF.

This clonotype appeared a few times. The V gene is TRBV5-1, the J gene TRBJ2-6; 7 bases are shared with TRBD2. J was trimmed by 0 bases and V by 3 bases; bases with no gene match: 6. Germline CDR1 reads SGHRS; CDR2 reads YFSETQ. This CDR3 region has 17 residues. The CDR3: CASSSVGGNSGANVLTF. CDR3 nucleotides: TGCGCCAGCAGCTCGGTGGGAGGGAACTCTGGGGCCAACGTCCTGACTTTC.

In its sample, this clonotype was seen a few times. V usage is TRBV9 and J usage is TRBJ2-5; 11 bases fit TRBD1. J lost 3 bases, V lost 5 bases, and 6 bases had no gene match. Germline CDR1 reads SGDLS; CDR2 reads YYNGEE. The CDR3 length is 15 residues. The CDR3 here is CASSFGQGAEETQYF. CDR3 bases: TGTGCCAGCAGTTTTGGACAGGGGGCTGAAGAGACCCAGTACTTC.

The chain links TRBV9 to TRBJ2-7; a possible D gene is TRBD1 (7 bases). Germline V gene data show CDR1 as SGDLS and CDR2 as YYNGEE. This CDR3 contains 15 residues. Trimming shortened V by 3 bases and J by 2 bases, and 15 bases separated the two germline ends. The chain's CDR3 is CASSARGAATYEQYF. The CDR3 nucleotides are TGTGCCAGCAGCGCCAGGGGGGCGGCTACCTACGAGCAGTACTTC.

This chain joins TRBV20-1 and TRBJ2-3; 11 nucleotides agree with TRBD2. The junction had 8 bases not matched to a gene; V was cut back by 0 bases and J by 6 bases. Germline V lookup: CDR1 DFQATT, CDR2 SNEGSKA (reference sequence). The CDR3 sequence is 16 residues long. The chain's CDR3 is CSARDRLAGSWDTQYF. In DNA, the CDR3 is TGCAGTGCTAGAGACCGACTAGCGGGATCATGGGATACGCAGTATTTT.

The J gene is TRBJ2-7, the V gene TRBV6-5; D not certain. In germline, CDR1 is MNHEY, CDR2 SVGAGI. V lost 2 bases to trimming and J lost 7 bases, with 15 bases between them. This CDR3 has 14 amino acids. In nucleotides, the CDR3 is TGTGCCAGCAGTTACGGTAATGGATACAATGAGCAGTACTTC. Translating gives CASSYGNGYNEQYF.

This clonotype was seen many times. The genes are TRBV29-1 and TRBJ2-7, with D hard to call. V was pared by 7 bases and J by 3 bases, with 16 bases between. Germline V gives CDR1 SQVTM, CDR2 ANQGSEA. CDR3 length equals 13 residues. The DNA for the CDR3 is TGCAGCGCTGTCGTGGACGGTCACTACGAGCAGTACTTC. This codes for CSAVVDGHYEQYF.

CDR3 DNA sequence: TGTGCCAGCAGTAGGACTAGCGGGGACGTCTACGAGCAGTACTTC. It translates to CASSRTSGDVYEQYF. The chain links TRBV6-1 to TRBJ2-7; 12 bases are shared with TRBD2. V shed 5 bases, J shed 3 bases, and the junction held 5 bases outside the gene matches. This CDR3 contains 15 residues. CDR1 and CDR2 (germline): MNHNS, SASEGT.

V usage is TRBV4-3 and J usage is TRBJ1-4; D might be TRBD1 (6 bases). Germline CDR1 is LGHNA and CDR2 is YSLEER. This CDR3 is built from 15 residues. Trimming took off 2 bases at V and 3 bases at J, with 10 bases between the two ends. The CDR3 here is CASSQPGAANEKLFF. CDR3 bases: TGCGCCAGCAGCCAACCAGGGGCGGCTAATGAAAAACTGTTTTTT.

There are a few counts of this clonotype. The chain is built from TRBV7-6 and TRBJ2-3, with D unclear. This CDR3 is 14 amino acids long. Trimming left V 3 bases short and J 0 bases short, with 7 bases between. Germline CDR1 reads SGHVS; CDR2 reads FNYEAQ. As DNA, the CDR3 is TGTGCCAGCAGCTTGTCATCTAGCACAGATACGCAGTATTTT. Protein: CASSLSSSTDTQYF.

In regard to this clonotype: A much larger clone differs from this one at a single base, so this may be a read error. This chain links TRBV6-5 with TRBJ2-7, with 8 positions matching TRBD1. The tail of the sequence fits TRBJ2-5 better, so the J call may be wrong. Germline V lookup: CDR1 MNHEY, CDR2 SVGAGI. The CDR3 covers 14 residues. Written as DNA, the CDR3 is TGTGCCAGCAGCCGGACAGGGCTAAAAGGGACCCAGTACTTC. Translated: CASSRTGLKGTQYF.

In this sample, this clonotype turned up many times. The rearrangement uses TRBV18 and TRBJ2-1, with D possibly being TRBD2 (6 bases). The V gene lost 3 bases and the J gene lost 0 bases, with 9 bases spanning the gap. The germline V gene has CDR1 KGHSH and CDR2 LQKENI. The CDR3 sequence is 15 residues long. The CDR3 spells CASSPAGYSYNEQFF. The CDR3 DNA is TGTGCCAGCTCACCCGCGGGGTACTCCTACAATGAGCAGTTCTTC.

The chain carries TRBV2 and TRBJ2-7; 11 nucleotides line up with TRBD2. The germline V gene encodes CDR1 SNHLY and CDR2 FYNNEI. V shed 4 bases, J shed 3 bases, and the junction held 11 bases outside the gene matches. CDR3 size: 17 residues. The CDR3 coding sequence is TGTGCCAGCAGTGTCCCCATTAGCGGGAGGGCCCTCTACGAGCAGTACTTC. Encoded protein: CASSVPISGRALYEQYF.

The chain couples TRBV29-1 to TRBJ2-7; TRBD2 aligns across 10 bases. This CDR3 comprises 17 residues. V trimming: 7 bases; J trimming: 2 bases; junction bases outside the gene matches: 17. The germline V gene encodes CDR1 SQVTM and CDR2 ANQGSEA. The CDR3 nucleotides read TGCAGCGCCGGCGTGAGCCTAGCGGGAGATGGGGCCTACGAGCAGTACTTC. This encodes CSAGVSLAGDGAYEQYF.

The V and J genes are TRBV10-3 and TRBJ2-4; D is perhaps TRBD2 (7 bases). V lost 0 bases, J lost 1 base, and 16 bases lay in between. The germline V gene encodes CDR1 ENHRY and CDR2 SYGVKD. The CDR3 runs 18 residues. As DNA, the CDR3 is TGTGCCATCAGTGAGTCGACAGCGGAGGGGGGGGCCAAAAACATTCAGTACTTC. Translation gives CAISESTAEGGAKNIQYF.

The rearrangement links TRBV10-1 to TRBJ1-1; maybe TRBD1 (6 bases). This CDR3 region has 12 residues. Germline V CDR1 and CDR2: WNHNN, SYGVQD (reference sequence). V lost 3 bases and J 5 bases, leaving 7 bases between the germline ends. CDR3 DNA: TGCGCCAGCAGTGAAGGACAGACTGAAGCTTTCTTT. Protein sequence: CASSEGQTEAFF.

Details on this clonotype: This may be a read error, as it is one base from a much larger clone. This chain's CDR3 is CAISEEETQYF. CDR3 in DNA: TGTGCCATCAGTGAAGAAGAGACCCAGTACTTC. J is TRBJ2-5 and V is TRBV10-3, with D unclear. Per the germline V gene, CDR1 is ENHRY and CDR2 is SYGVKD. V was cut by 3 bases and J by 3 bases, with 2 bases left in between. The CDR3 extends over 11 amino acids.

The CDR3 here is CASSQDKYNSPLHF. The CDR3 DNA is TGCGCCAGCAGCCAAGATAAGTATAATTCACCCCTCCACTTT. The V gene is TRBV4-3, the J gene TRBJ1-6; the D is unclear. The CDR3 contains 14 residues. Trimming removed 0 bases from V and 4 bases from J, with 4 bases in between. CDR1 LGHNA and CDR2 YSLEER come from the germline V gene.

Ten or more counts support this clonotype. The gene calls are TRBV2 and TRBJ2-7, with a tentative D call TRBD2 (5 bases). CDR3 length equals 11 residues. V lost 10 bases, J lost 7 bases, and 14 bases lay in between. CDR1 and CDR2 from the germline V gene are SNHLY and FYNNEI. The CDR3 DNA follows: TGTGCCAACGGGGAAGTTGGTGAGCAGTACTTC. Translated: CANGEVGEQYF. The full variable domain, with the rest looked up from reference TRBV2 and TRBJ2-7, is EPEVTQTPSHQVTQMGQEVILRCVPISNHLYFYWYRQILGQKVEFLVSFYNNEISEKSEIFDDQFSVERPDGSNFTLKIRSTKLEDSAMYFCANGEVGEQYFGPGTRLTVT.

This clonotype has a handful of counts. The J gene is TRBJ1-5, the V gene TRBV4-3, with no clear D. CDR1 is LGHNA, CDR2 YSLEER, per germline. V shed 0 bases and J shed 0 bases, with 6 bases lying between them. The CDR3 sequence is 15 residues long. This CDR3 is CASSQDWDSNQPQHF. Here the CDR3 DNA reads TGCGCCAGCAGCCAAGATTGGGATAGCAATCAGCCCCAGCATTTT.

This clonotype was recorded a few times. The rearrangement links TRBV6-5 to TRBJ1-2, with a tentative D call TRBD1 (5 bases). CDR1 is MNHEY, CDR2 SVGAGI, per germline. CDR3 length: 13 amino acids. The V end was cut by 0 bases, the J end by 8 bases, with 10 bases between. CDR3 in DNA: TGTGCCAGCAGTTACTCAGGGGAACGGGGCTACACCTTC. Protein: CASSYSGERGYTF.

The chain uses TRBV12-3 or TRBV12-4 and TRBJ2-2; 13 bases are a match to TRBD2. The CDR3 extends over 19 amino acids. Trimming cost V 6 bases and J 1 base; bases outside gene matches: 11. The CDR3 here is CASSLEGGLAGRNTGELFF. Here the CDR3 DNA reads TGTGCCAGCAGCTTGGAAGGGGGACTAGCGGGGCGGAACACCGGGGAGCTGTTTTTT.

On this clonotype itself: The germline gene is not matched at one end of the junction; a read error may be the cause. This chain joins TRBV29-1 and TRBJ1-6; no definite D call. Looked up from germline, CDR1 is SQVTM and CDR2 is ANQGSEA. This CDR3 comprises 13 residues. CDR3 coding DNA: TGCAGCGTTAAAGAAGGTGGAAATTCACCCCTCCACTTT. Residues: CSVKEGGNSPLHF.

CDR3 amino acids: CASSQGIQGSGANVLTF. CDR3 DNA: TGCGCCAGCAGCCAAGGAATACAGGGCTCTGGGGCCAACGTCCTGACTTTC. This chain connects TRBV4-3 to TRBJ2-6, with a possible D match to TRBD1 (6 bases). Germline values: CDR1 LGHNA, CDR2 YSLEER. The V end was cut by 1 base, the J end by 0 bases, with 10 bases between. The CDR3 has 17 residues.